This is a list of T cell receptor beta chains from one sample in a study of post-analysis software for immune sequencing data. TCRdb analysed the PCR reads with MiXCR anew, one entry per CDR3 protein. The table shows roughly 580,000 distinct CDR3 sequences, with roughly two fifths occurring only once. The specimen sequenced was blood. The source of these receptors is a girl between 10 and 17 years old with multiple sclerosis. CDR3s include the opening cysteine and the closing phenylalanine or tryptophan. D genes are given only for firm matches. Clone size is stated in some rows and not others, as once, few, many or a class when expanded.

d_call	cdr3_length	clone_size	v_call	j_call	cdr3_aa	cdr3_nt
NA	16	NA	TRBV5-1	TRBJ2-5	CASSSGTYGARETQYF	TGCGCCAGCAGCTCCGGCACATACGGGGCTCGGGAGACCCAGTACTTC
TRBD2	14	many	TRBV12-3/TRBV12-4	TRBJ2-1	CASSLGGRGDEQFF	TGTGCCAGCAGTTTAGGCGGGAGAGGCGATGAGCAGTTCTTC
NA	12	NA	TRBV24-1	TRBJ1-1	CATSDLGAEAFF	TGTGCCACCAGTGATTTGGGGGCTGAAGCTTTCTTT
TRBD2	15	once	TRBV11-2	TRBJ2-1	CASNSPAGGPREQFF	TGTGCCAGCAACTCCCCAGCGGGGGGGCCAAGGGAGCAGTTCTTC
TRBD1	15	NA	TRBV7-2	TRBJ2-7	CASSLVGTGGNEQYF	TGTGCCAGCAGCTTAGTGGGGACAGGGGGCAACGAGCAGTACTTC
NA	14	NA	TRBV10-1	TRBJ1-1	CASSDPEMNTEAFF	TGCGCCAGCAGTGACCCAGAAATGAACACTGAAGCTTTCTTT
NA	15	few	TRBV7-2	TRBJ2-5	CASSYSALYQETQYF	TGTGCCAGCAGCTACTCGGCCCTGTACCAAGAGACCCAGTACTTC
TRBD2	16	few	TRBV24-1	TRBJ2-1	CATSDRKAGVGNEQFF	TGTGCCACCAGTGACCGTAAAGCGGGAGTGGGGAATGAGCAGTTCTTC
TRBD1	13	NA	TRBV20-1	TRBJ2-7	CSADGQGRYEQYF	TGCAGTGCTGACGGACAGGGGAGGTACGAGCAGTACTTC
TRBD2	18	NA	TRBV7-2	TRBJ2-7	CASSRSTTGGAGRRGMYF	TGTGCCAGCAGCCGTTCGACTACCGGGGGAGCCGGGAGGCGAGGAATGTACTTC
TRBD2	13	few	TRBV10-3	TRBJ2-7	CAISAGGRYEQYF	TGTGCCATCAGTGCGGGGGGGAGGTACGAGCAGTACTTC
NA	14	NA	TRBV20-1	TRBJ1-4	CSARDSAGEEKLFF	TGCAGTGCTAGAGATTCGGCAGGGGAAGAAAAACTGTTTTTT
NA	14	NA	TRBV12-3/TRBV12-4	TRBJ1-6	CASSLGEGYSPLHF	TGTGCCAGCAGTTTAGGAGAAGGGTATTCACCCCTCCACTTT
NA	14	NA	TRBV3-1	TRBJ2-7	CASSQAPEGGEQYF	TGTGCCAGCAGCCAAGCGCCGGAAGGGGGCGAGCAGTACTTC
TRBD2	16	NA	TRBV20-1	TRBJ2-1	CSARDIAGSSYNEQFF	TGCAGTGCTAGGGATATAGCGGGTAGCTCCTACAATGAGCAGTTCTTC
NA	14	NA	TRBV7-2	TRBJ1-6	CASSLPGNNSPLHF	TGTGCCAGCAGCTTACCGGGAAATAATTCACCCCTCCACTTT
TRBD2	18	NA	TRBV7-6	TRBJ2-1	CASSPQRLAGLSDNEQFF	TGTGCCAGCAGCCCACAGCGGCTAGCGGGACTCAGCGACAATGAGCAGTTCTTC
NA	14	few	TRBV5-1	TRBJ2-7	CASSPSPDSYEQYF	TGCGCCAGCAGCCCATCCCCCGACAGCTACGAGCAGTACTTC
TRBD2	14	NA	TRBV20-1	TRBJ2-1	CSARVETSAMEQFF	TGCAGTGCTAGAGTTGAGACTAGCGCAATGGAGCAGTTCTTC
TRBD1	13	NA	TRBV2	TRBJ1-4	CATTRGKYEKLFF	TGCGCCACCACCAGGGGGAAGTATGAAAAACTGTTTTTT
TRBD1	14	NA	TRBV7-2	TRBJ1-2	CASSMTGANYGYTF	TGTGCCAGCAGCATGACAGGGGCTAACTATGGCTACACCTTC
NA	14	NA	TRBV7-9	TRBJ2-3	CASSLNSAVGTQYF	TGTGCCAGCAGCTTAAACAGTGCCGTGGGTACGCAGTATTTT
NA	15	once	TRBV3-1	TRBJ1-2	CASSQPLRGSDGYTF	TGTGCCAGCAGCCAACCCCTTCGGGGGTCGGATGGCTACACCTTC
TRBD2	13	NA	TRBV6-2/TRBV6-3	TRBJ2-7	CASKVAGAYEQYF	TGTGCCAGCAAAGTAGCGGGGGCCTACGAGCAGTACTTC
NA	13	many	TRBV29-1	TRBJ2-7	CSVGGPTTDEQYF	TGCAGCGTTGGGGGTCCAACAACGGACGAGCAGTACTTC
NA	15	few	TRBV4-1	TRBJ2-6	CASSPRRDGANVLTF	TGCGCCAGCAGCCCCCGGAGGGACGGGGCCAACGTCCTGACTTTC
TRBD1	16	NA	TRBV12-3/TRBV12-4	TRBJ2-5	CASSAPGQGARETQYF	TGTGCCAGCAGTGCTCCGGGACAGGGGGCTCGAGAGACCCAGTACTTC
TRBD2	17	NA	TRBV7-3	TRBJ2-1	CASSVGSSGGAPNEQFF	TGTGCCAGCAGCGTGGGTTCTAGCGGGGGCGCTCCGAATGAGCAGTTCTTC
NA	12	NA	TRBV20-1	TRBJ1-4	CRPGLTGEKLFF	TGCAGGCCGGGATTAACGGGTGAAAAACTGTTTTTT
TRBD2	14	NA	TRBV12-3/TRBV12-4	TRBJ2-7	CASSLLIAGDEQYF	TGTGCCAGCAGTTTGCTAATAGCGGGAGACGAGCAGTACTTC
NA	15	few	TRBV7-9	TRBJ2-1	CASRRPGQDYNEQFF	TGTGCCAGCAGGCGTCCGGGACAAGACTACAATGAGCAGTTCTTC
TRBD1	17	once	TRBV4-1	TRBJ1-2	CASSPRGTGGFNYGYTF	TGCGCCAGCAGCCCGCGGGGGACAGGGGGCTTCAACTATGGCTACACCTTC
TRBD1	15	NA	TRBV2	TRBJ2-1	CASSGTGGAYVLEFF	TGTGCCAGCAGCGGCACAGGGGGCGCCTACGTGTTGGAGTTCTTC
NA	14	NA	TRBV6-5	TRBJ2-3	CASSYSLSIDTQYF	TGTGCCAGCAGTTACTCACTGAGCATAGATACGCAGTATTTT
TRBD1	16	few	TRBV5-1	TRBJ2-3	CASSPGTGFFKDTQYF	TGCGCCAGCAGCCCCGGGACAGGGTTTTTTAAAGATACGCAGTATTTT
NA	14	NA	TRBV5-1	TRBJ1-1	CASRERVDDTEAFF	TGCGCCAGCAGGGAAAGGGTTGACGACACTGAAGCTTTCTTT
NA	14	NA	TRBV20-1	TRBJ2-5	CSATGQAGGETQYF	TGCAGTGCTACCGGACAGGCCGGGGGGGAGACCCAGTACTTC
NA	15	NA	TRBV3-1	TRBJ1-2	CASSQFTAANYGYTF	TGTGCCAGCAGCCAATTTACAGCTGCTAACTATGGCTACACCTTC
TRBD1	14	few	TRBV5-6	TRBJ2-7	CASSPGRGSYEQYF	TGTGCCAGCAGCCCGGGCAGGGGGTCCTACGAGCAGTACTTC
TRBD1	15	NA	TRBV12-3/TRBV12-4	TRBJ2-7	CASRWGGQGVYEQYF	TGTGCCAGCAGGTGGGGGGGACAGGGAGTCTACGAGCAGTACTTC
TRBD2	16	many	TRBV5-1	TRBJ2-5	CASSLIAGRNPETQYF	TGCGCCAGCAGCTTGATAGCGGGAAGAAACCCAGAGACCCAGTACTTC
NA	15	few	TRBV12-3/TRBV12-4	TRBJ1-4	CASSFSSGIGEKLFF	TGTGCCAGCAGTTTTTCTTCTGGGATTGGTGAAAAACTGTTTTTT
NA	16	few	TRBV7-2	TRBJ2-3	CASSLSRVFLTDTQYF	TGTGCCAGCAGCTTGTCTCGGGTTTTCCTCACAGATACGCAGTATTTT
NA	14	NA	TRBV4-1	TRBJ2-7	CASSQGYGDYEQYF	TGCGCCAGCAGCCAAGGCTACGGGGACTACGAGCAGTACTTC
TRBD1	12	few	TRBV5-1	TRBJ2-7	CASGGTGDEQYF	TGCGCCAGCGGAGGGACAGGGGACGAGCAGTACTTC
NA	12	few	TRBV12-3/TRBV12-4	TRBJ1-5	CASSLIAQPQHF	TGTGCCAGCAGTTTAATCGCCCAGCCCCAGCATTTT
NA	12	few	TRBV29-1	TRBJ2-1	CSVDFMDNEQFF	TGCAGCGTTGATTTTATGGACAATGAGCAGTTCTTC
NA	15	few	TRBV11-3	TRBJ2-5	CASSREAGIQETQYF	TGTGCCAGCAGCCGCGAGGCAGGCATCCAAGAGACCCAGTACTTC
TRBD1	15	NA	TRBV12-3/TRBV12-4	TRBJ2-7	CASRGQGRLLMKQYF	TGTGCCAGCAGAGGACAGGGGCGCCTGTTAATGAAGCAGTACTTC
NA	15	few	TRBV4-1	TRBJ2-1	CASSQGSSVYNEQFF	TGCGCCAGCAGCCAAGGGTCCAGCGTTTACAATGAGCAGTTCTTC
TRBD1	18	NA	TRBV3-1	TRBJ1-2	CASSQGNPWTGGSYGYTF	TGTGCCAGCAGCCAAGGCAACCCATGGACAGGGGGCTCCTATGGCTACACCTTC
NA	12	few	TRBV6-5	TRBJ2-1	CASRTGAREQFF	TGTGCCAGCAGGACTGGGGCCAGGGAGCAGTTCTTC
TRBD2	16	NA	TRBV5-1	TRBJ2-7	CASSFSGTSGSYEQYF	TGCGCCAGCAGCTTTTCTGGGACTAGCGGGAGCTACGAGCAGTACTTC